This is a list of T cell receptor beta chains from one sample in a study of Ad26.COV2.S vaccination and SARS-CoV-2 variants. Assay: immunoSEQ multiplex PCR; the TCRdb copy retains only in-frame clones and omits some. The repertoire consists of about 440,000 clones, with around 85% occurring once and the leading ten covering roughly 13%. Sequenced material: peripheral blood, taken in a trial of Ad26.COV2.S vaccine versus placebo. The source of these receptors is a person aged 18 to 59 who received the Ad26.COV2.S COVID-19 vaccine or a placebo. CDR3s include the opening cysteine and the closing phenylalanine or tryptophan. The D gene is left open where the match is weak. Clone sizes are given selectively: once, few, many, or a class where the clone is expanded.

J gene	D gene	V gene	clone size	CDR3 protein	CDR3 DNA
TRBJ1-6	-	TRBV2	-	CASLPGLHNSPLHF	TGTGCCAGCCTCCCGGGACTGCATAATTCACCCCTCCACTTT
TRBJ2-7	TRBD1	TRBV4-1	-	CASSQDPRGRGLYEQYF	TGCGCCAGCAGCCAAGACCCCAGGGGGCGAGGTCTTTACGAGCAGTACTTC
TRBJ2-5	-	TRBV9	-	CASSVTSTGFAETQYF	TGTGCCAGCAGCGTAACTAGTACAGGGTTTGCGGAGACCCAGTACTTC
TRBJ2-7	TRBD2	TRBV30	-	CAWSPLAGGSSYEQYF	TGTGCCTGGAGTCCCCTAGCGGGAGGGTCCTCCTACGAGCAGTACTTC
TRBJ2-7	TRBD1	TRBV19	-	CASSMSHGTGNAYEQYF	TGTGCCAGTAGTATGTCCCACGGGACAGGGAACGCCTACGAGCAGTACTTC
TRBJ1-2	-	TRBV5-4	-	CASSSTERGLYGYTF	TGTGCCAGCAGCTCCACGGAGCGGGGGCTCTATGGCTACACCTTC
TRBJ2-7	-	TRBV27	-	CASSPNRAIREQYF	TGTGCCAGCAGTCCCAACCGGGCCATACGCGAGCAGTACTTC
TRBJ1-2	-	TRBV5-1	-	CASSSDGANYGYTF	TGCGCCAGCAGTTCGGACGGAGCTAACTATGGCTACACCTTC
TRBJ1-1	-	TRBV6-6	-	CASKGGSTSNTEAFF	TGTGCCAGCAAAGGGGGGTCCACATCGAACACTGAAGCTTTCTTT
TRBJ2-7	TRBD1	TRBV7-9	-	CASSSPDRASYEQYF	TGTGCCAGCAGCTCCCCGGACAGGGCTAGCTACGAGCAGTACTTC
TRBJ2-1	TRBD1	TRBV27	-	CASRGTGSSITSYNEQFF	TGTGCCAGCAGGGGGACAGGGTCATCTATCACCTCCTACAATGAGCAGTTCTTC
TRBJ2-1	TRBD2	TRBV4-1	-	CASRGTSPYEQFF	TGCGCCAGCAGAGGGACTAGCCCGTATGAGCAGTTCTTC
TRBJ2-7	TRBD2	TRBV20-1	-	CSASRWEGGYEQYF	TGCAGTGCTAGTAGGTGGGAGGGCGGGTACGAGCAGTACTTC
TRBJ1-3	-	TRBV7-9	-	CASSEKPGSGGTIYF	TGTGCCAGCAGCGAAAAACCAGGGTCCGGGGGCACCATATATTTT
TRBJ2-4	-	TRBV6-1	-	CASSEGFGAKNIQYF	TGTGCCAGCAGTGAAGGGTTTGGAGCCAAAAACATTCAGTACTTC
TRBJ1-5	-	TRBV5-6	few	CASSHTGTGDNQPQHF	TGTGCCAGCAGCCACACCGGGACGGGCGACAATCAGCCCCAGCATTTT
TRBJ1-2	TRBD1	TRBV7-2	-	CASSLALQAGGAYGYTF	TGTGCCAGCAGCTTAGCCCTCCAGGCAGGGGGCGCGTATGGCTACACCTTC
TRBJ1-1	TRBD1	TRBV9	-	CASSAGQGNWDTEAFF	TGTGCCAGCAGCGCGGGACAGGGGAATTGGGACACTGAAGCTTTCTTT
TRBJ2-3	-	TRBV27	-	CASSHFPTDTQYF	TGTGCCAGCAGTCACTTCCCCACAGATACGCAGTATTTT
TRBJ2-2	TRBD2	TRBV27	-	CASSTRAGANTGELFF	TGTGCCAGCAGTACTCGAGCGGGAGCTAACACCGGGGAGCTGTTTTTT
TRBJ2-7	-	TRBV24-1	few	CATSDTYSYEQYF	TGTGCCACCAGTGATACCTACTCCTACGAGCAGTACTTC
TRBJ1-1	-	TRBV12-3/TRBV12-4	-	CASSLGQTLGAFF	TGTGCCAGCAGCCTAGGACAGACCCTGGGAGCTTTCTTT
TRBJ2-1	TRBD1	TRBV24-1	-	CATSDHNNPRGHEQFF	TGTGCCACCAGTGATCATAATAACCCTAGGGGGCATGAGCAGTTCTTC
TRBJ2-3	-	TRBV11-3	-	CASSRRVTDTQYF	TGTGCCAGCAGCCGCAGAGTCACAGATACGCAGTATTTT
TRBJ1-3	-	TRBV7-2	-	CASSFNSVGLNSGNTIYF	TGTGCCAGCAGCTTCAACTCGGTGGGGCTGAACTCTGGAAACACCATATATTTT
TRBJ1-5	-	TRBV25-1	-	CASSLGRSGPQHF	TGTGCCAGCAGTCTCGGCAGGTCGGGGCCCCAGCATTTT
TRBJ1-4	-	TRBV5-1	-	CASRTVTNEKLFF	TGCGCCAGCCGGACCGTAACCAATGAAAAACTGTTTTTT
TRBJ2-3	-	TRBV7-2	-	CASSLSAGGTDTQYF	TGTGCCAGCAGCTTATCGGCGGGTGGGACAGATACGCAGTATTTT
TRBJ1-1	-	TRBV5-1	-	CASSLYGGQTEAFF	TGCGCCAGCAGCTTGTACGGGGGTCAAACTGAAGCTTTCTTT
TRBJ1-6	TRBD1	TRBV7-2	-	CASSLVPGGYSPLHF	TGTGCCAGCAGCTTAGTGCCAGGGGGCTATTCACCCCTCCACTTT
TRBJ1-6	-	TRBV7-2	-	CASSLSWGNSPLHF	TGTGCCAGCAGCTTATCGTGGGGGAATTCACCCCTCCACTTT
TRBJ1-4	-	TRBV5-6	-	CASSLSPGGLREKLFF	TGTGCCAGCAGCTTGTCCCCGGGGGGGCTGCGTGAAAAACTGTTTTTT
TRBJ1-6	-	TRBV30	-	CAWSHNRGGAALSLHF	TGTGCCTGGAGTCACAATCGGGGGGGGGCCGCCCTGTCCCTCCACTTT
TRBJ1-4	-	TRBV7-9	-	CATPGGGNEKLFF	TGTGCCACCCCTGGGGGGGGGAATGAAAAACTGTTTTTT
TRBJ2-5	-	TRBV7-6	-	CASSLALTPQETQYF	TGTGCCAGCAGCTTAGCGCTAACCCCACAAGAGACCCAGTACTTC
TRBJ1-3	-	TRBV5-1	-	CASSLQGDSGNTIYF	TGCGCCAGCAGCCTGCAGGGAGACTCTGGAAACACCATATATTTT
TRBJ2-5	-	TRBV28	once	CASSFEYQETQYF	TGTGCCAGCAGTTTTGAGTACCAAGAGACCCAGTACTTC
TRBJ1-1	-	TRBV5-4	few	CASSPAGSEAFF	TGTGCCAGCAGCCCCGCAGGGTCTGAAGCTTTCTTT
TRBJ1-2	TRBD1	TRBV5-5	-	CASSLEGTGIYGYTF	TGTGCCAGCAGCTTGGAAGGGACAGGGATATATGGCTACACCTTC
TRBJ2-2	TRBD1	TRBV5-1	-	CASSFSKGTARVELFF	TGCGCCAGCAGCTTTTCAAAGGGGACAGCTCGTGTGGAGCTGTTTTTT
TRBJ1-1	TRBD1	TRBV28	-	CASSSDVQGALTEAFF	TGTGCCAGCAGTTCTGATGTGCAGGGGGCATTAACTGAAGCTTTCTTT
TRBJ2-7	TRBD2	TRBV28	once	CASSRLTGTSGSYEQYF	TGTGCCAGCAGTAGACTCACCGGGACTAGCGGGAGTTACGAGCAGTACTTC